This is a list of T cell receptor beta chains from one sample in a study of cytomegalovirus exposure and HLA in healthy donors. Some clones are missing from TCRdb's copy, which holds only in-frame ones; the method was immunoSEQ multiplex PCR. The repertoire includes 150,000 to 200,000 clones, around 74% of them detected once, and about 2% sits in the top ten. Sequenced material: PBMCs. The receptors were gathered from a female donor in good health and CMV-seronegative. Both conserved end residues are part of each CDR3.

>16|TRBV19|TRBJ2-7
CASSTSGRGGLYEQYF
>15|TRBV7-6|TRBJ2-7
CASSIGQGARNEQYF
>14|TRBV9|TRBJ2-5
CASSQSGSRETQYF
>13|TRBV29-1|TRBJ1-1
CSADTSNRTEAFF
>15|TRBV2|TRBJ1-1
CASSEQQGAGTEAFF
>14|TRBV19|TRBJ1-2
CASRLRGGEDGYTF
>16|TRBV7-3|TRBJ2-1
CASSLRGSAGYNEQFF
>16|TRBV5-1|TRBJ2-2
CASSFGLAGVTGELFF
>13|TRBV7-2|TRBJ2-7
CASSLDRDHEQYF
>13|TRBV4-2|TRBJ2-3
CASSSRRGDTQYF
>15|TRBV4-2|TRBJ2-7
CASSLGTSGVYEQYF
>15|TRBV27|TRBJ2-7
CASSRSGTGGYEQYF
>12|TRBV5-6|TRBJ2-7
CASPRGFHEQYF
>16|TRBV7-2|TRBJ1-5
CASSTGGTGGNQPQHF
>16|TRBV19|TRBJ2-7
CASSDYGTSYSYEQYF
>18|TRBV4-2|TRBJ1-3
CASSQVAGVHSSGNTIYF
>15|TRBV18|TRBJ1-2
CASSPLAEFNYGYTF
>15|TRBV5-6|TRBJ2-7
CASSSRWEIGYEQYF
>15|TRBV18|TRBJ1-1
CASSPSRQGHTEAFF
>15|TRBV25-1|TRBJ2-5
CASSVLAGGGETQYF
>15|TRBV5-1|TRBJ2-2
CASSWTGGNTGELFF
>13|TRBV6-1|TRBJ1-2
CASRGPVVNGYTF
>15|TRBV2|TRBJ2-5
CASDPQAGFLETQYF
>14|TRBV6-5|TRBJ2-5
CASSRTGLGETQYF
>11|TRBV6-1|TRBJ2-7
CASSENLEQYF
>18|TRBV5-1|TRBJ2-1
CASSLELAGGPAGNEQFF
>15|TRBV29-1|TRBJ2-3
CAVDGSTIGPDTQYF
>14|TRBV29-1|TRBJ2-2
CSVGLAGVAGELFF
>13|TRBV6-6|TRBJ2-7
CASRRLALYEQYF
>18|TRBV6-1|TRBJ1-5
CASSAGTGGGVSNQPQHF
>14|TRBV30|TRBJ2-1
CAWRRAGVPNEQFF
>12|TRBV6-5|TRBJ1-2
CASRTGKFGYTF
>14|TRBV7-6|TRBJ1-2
CASSRRTGENGYTF
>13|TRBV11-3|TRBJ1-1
CASSLDGDTEAFF
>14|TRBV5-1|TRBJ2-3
CASSATGGTDTQYF
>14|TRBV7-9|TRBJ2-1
CASSLAYPDNEQFF
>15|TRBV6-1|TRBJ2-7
CASSSFVDRVDEQYF
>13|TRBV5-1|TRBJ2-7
CASSLVLAGEQYF
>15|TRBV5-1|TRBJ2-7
CASSLEQGSSYEQYF